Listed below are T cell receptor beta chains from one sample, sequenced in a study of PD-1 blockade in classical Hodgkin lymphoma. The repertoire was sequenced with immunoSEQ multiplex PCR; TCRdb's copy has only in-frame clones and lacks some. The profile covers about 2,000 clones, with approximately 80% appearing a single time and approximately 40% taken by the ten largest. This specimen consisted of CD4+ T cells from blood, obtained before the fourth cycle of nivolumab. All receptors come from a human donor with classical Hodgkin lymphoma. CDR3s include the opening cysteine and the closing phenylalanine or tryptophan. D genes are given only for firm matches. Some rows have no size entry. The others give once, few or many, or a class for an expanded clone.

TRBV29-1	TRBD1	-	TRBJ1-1	CSTLLTGDTEAFF	TGCAGCACGTTGCTGACAGGGGACACTGAAGCTTTCTTT
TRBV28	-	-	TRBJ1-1	CASSSPGHLEAFF	TGTGCCAGCAGTTCCCCGGGACACTTAGAAGCTTTCTTT
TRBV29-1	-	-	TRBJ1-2	CSVVYGTSNYGYTF	TGCAGCGTGGTTTATGGGACGTCTAACTATGGCTACACCTTC
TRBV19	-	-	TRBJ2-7	CASKPDGSSWYEQYF	TGTGCCAGTAAACCTGATGGGTCTAGCTGGTACGAGCAGTACTTC
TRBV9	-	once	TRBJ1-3	CASSHGGAGNTIYF	TGTGCCAGCAGCCACGGTGGGGCTGGAAACACCATATATTTT
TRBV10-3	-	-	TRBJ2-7	CAISEGSERIYEQYF	TGTGCCATCAGTGAGGGGTCAGAACGAATCTACGAGCAGTACTTC
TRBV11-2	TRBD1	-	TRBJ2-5	CASSLHPGQEAQYF	TGTGCCAGCAGCTTACACCCCGGACAGGAGGCGCAGTACTTC
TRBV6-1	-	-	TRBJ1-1	CASSWDRGGTEAFF	TGTGCCAGCTCTTGGGATAGGGGCGGGACTGAAGCTTTCTTT
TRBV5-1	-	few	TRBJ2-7	CASSLEKGHSEQYF	TGCGCCAGCAGCTTAGAGAAGGGTCACAGCGAGCAGTACTTC
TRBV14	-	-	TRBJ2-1	CASSQDTDGGNEQFF	TGTGCCAGCAGCCAAGATACAGATGGGGGGAATGAGCAGTTCTTC
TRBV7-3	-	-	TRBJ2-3	CASSSQGSDTQYF	TGTGCCAGCAGCTCCCAGGGGTCAGATACGCAGTATTTT
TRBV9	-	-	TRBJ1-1	CASSGGQMNTEAFF	TGTGCCAGCAGCGGTGGACAGATGAACACTGAAGCTTTCTTT
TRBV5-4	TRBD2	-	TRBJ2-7	CASSLVSGRAQVF	TGTGCCAGCAGCCTCGTTAGCGGGAGGGCCCAGGTTTTC
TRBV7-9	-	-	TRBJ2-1	CASSLGFNRSYNEQFF	TGTGCCAGCAGCTTAGGGTTTAACCGATCCTACAATGAGCAGTTCTTC
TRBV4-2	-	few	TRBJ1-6	CASSQDEGWGSPLHF	TGTGCCAGCAGCCAAGATGAGGGGTGGGGTTCACCCCTCCACTTT
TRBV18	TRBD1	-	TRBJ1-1	CASSPNRGSKTEAFF	TGTGCCAGCTCACCGAACAGGGGGTCGAAAACGGAAGCTTTCTTT
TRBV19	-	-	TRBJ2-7	CASSISILAGGREQYF	TGTGCCAGTAGTATATCAATCCTGGCAGGGGGGCGCGAGCAGTACTTC
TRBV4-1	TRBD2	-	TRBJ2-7	CASSQDPGLAPYEQYF	TGCGCCAGCAGCCAAGACCCGGGACTAGCGCCCTACGAGCAGTACTTC
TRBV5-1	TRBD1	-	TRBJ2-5	CASSLGGQGETQYF	TGCGCCAGCAGCTTGGGGGGACAGGGTGAGACCCAGTACTTC
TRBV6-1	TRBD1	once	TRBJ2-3	CASSMRNRGTDTQYF	TGTGCCAGCAGTATGCGAAACAGGGGGACAGATACGCAGTATTTT
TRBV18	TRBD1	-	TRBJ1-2	CASSPATGGSGYTF	TGTGCCAGCTCGCCCGCGACAGGGGGATCTGGCTACACCTTC
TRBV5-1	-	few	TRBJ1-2	CASSPDSREVGYGYTF	TGCGCCAGCAGCCCTGACTCCAGGGAAGTCGGCTATGGCTACACCTTC
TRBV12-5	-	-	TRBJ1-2	CASGLYGYTF	TGTGCTAGTGGATTATATGGCTACACCTTC
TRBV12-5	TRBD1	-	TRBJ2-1	CASAPRDRGTNEQFF	TGTGCTAGTGCCCCCCGGGACAGGGGGACCAATGAGCAGTTCTTC
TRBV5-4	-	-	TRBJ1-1	CASSPHPGRLNTEAFF	TGTGCCAGCAGCCCACACCCGGGACGGCTGAACACTGAAGCTTTCTTT